This TCR beta chain was sequenced during a study of OX40 agonist ivuxolimab in advanced cancers. This CDR3 is built from 19 residues. In germline, CDR1 is SGHVS, CDR2 FNYEAQ. J was trimmed by 5 bases and V by 1 base; bases with no gene match: 14. Assay used: immunoSEQ multiplex PCR; TCRdb lists only in-frame clones, some missing. There are roughly 18,000 clones in the sample; about 90% occur only once, and around a third lies in the top ten. The clonotype was recovered from an adult with an advanced solid tumor such as melanoma, head and neck, liver or kidney cancer. The V call is TRBV7-6, the J call TRBJ2-1, with 10 bases lining up with TRBD2. This specimen was CD4+ or CD8+ T cells sorted from blood, taken in a trial of the OX40 agonist ivuxolimab. The CDR3 nucleotides read TGTGCCAGCAGCTTAGGGGGGGTCCTTAGCGGGAGGTTCGACAATGAGCAGTTCTTC. Translated, it gives CASSLGGVLSGRFDNEQFF.